These T cell receptor beta chains were read from a single sample in a study of vaccination effects on CD4 cells after COVID-19. These TCRs are of unknown antigen specificity. Profiled with immunoSEQ multiplex PCR; TCRdb holds only in-frame clones, not every one. The sample holds more than 40,000 clones, around three quarters seen once. The material sequenced was CD4+ T cells from PBMCs cultured with HCoV-OC43 spike peptides, taken after COVID-19 vaccination. The receptors originated from a human donor who received a COVID-19 vaccine. Both conserved end residues are part of each CDR3. A D gene is named only where the DNA matches it firmly. Expanded clones get a size class; other rows say once, few or many, or leave the size out.

D	V	size	J	CDR3	DNA
-	TRBV18	few	TRBJ2-7	CASSPFFPGAYEQYF	TGTGCCAGCTCACCATTTTTCCCCGGGGCCTACGAGCAGTACTTC
TRBD2	TRBV5-1	once	TRBJ2-1	CASSLLEAGGGSEQFF	TGCGCCAGCAGCTTGTTAGAAGCGGGGGGTGGTAGTGAGCAGTTCTTC
TRBD2	TRBV29-1	-	TRBJ2-7	CSVAGTSGSDEQYF	TGCAGCGTTGCAGGGACTAGCGGGAGTGACGAGCAGTACTTC
-	TRBV6-1	-	TRBJ2-3	CASSELISSTDTQYF	TGTGCCAGCAGTGAATTGATTTCTAGCACAGATACGCAGTATTTT
-	TRBV29-1	-	TRBJ2-1	CSVGGPGTYNEQFF	TGCAGCGTAGGCGGGCCTGGGACCTACAATGAGCAGTTCTTC
-	TRBV3-1/TRBV3-2	few	TRBJ1-2	CASSPLANYGYTF	TGTGCCAGCAGCCCCTTAGCTAACTATGGCTACACCTTC
-	TRBV30	few	TRBJ2-7	CACAPAGFGQYF	TGTGCCTGCGCCCCCGCAGGGTTCGGGCAGTACTTC
-	TRBV12-3/TRBV12-4	-	TRBJ2-7	CASREGIEQYF	TGTGCCAGCAGAGAGGGGATCGAGCAGTACTTC
TRBD2	TRBV6-1	-	TRBJ2-5	CASSEPLAGAAQETQYF	TGTGCCAGCAGCGAACCCCTAGCGGGGGCGGCCCAAGAGACCCAGTACTTC
-	TRBV5-1	-	TRBJ1-4	CASSFNEVGQLFF	TGCGCCAGCAGCTTTAATGAAGTGGGTCAACTGTTTTTT
TRBD2	TRBV10-3	-	TRBJ2-1	CATQREPNEQFF	TGTGCCACCCAGCGGGAGCCGAATGAGCAGTTCTTC
-	TRBV19	-	TRBJ1-1	CASSPRLGRGRMNTEAFF	TGTGCCAGTAGCCCCAGGCTAGGCAGGGGCCGTATGAACACTGAAGCTTTCTTT
TRBD2	TRBV19	-	TRBJ2-1	CASSPRTSGRGNEQFF	TGTGCCAGTAGTCCCCGGACTAGCGGGAGGGGCAATGAGCAGTTCTTC
TRBD1	TRBV5-5	-	TRBJ1-5	CASSTRQGAFISNQPQHF	TGTGCCAGCAGCACCCGACAGGGAGCTTTTATTAGCAATCAGCCCCAGCATTTT
TRBD1	TRBV2	once	TRBJ2-5	CASTTGEETQYF	TGTGCCAGCACCACAGGGGAAGAGACCCAGTACTTC
-	TRBV19	-	TRBJ1-2	CASSITLSDYGYTF	TGTGCCAGTAGTATAACTCTTTCGGACTATGGCTACACCTTC
TRBD2	TRBV9	-	TRBJ2-1	CASSVSGTSLGLGEQFF	TGTGCCAGCAGCGTATCCGGGACTAGCCTGGGGTTAGGTGAGCAGTTCTTC
-	TRBV10-1	few	TRBJ2-7	CASSEGGSDEQYF	TGCGCCAGCAGTGAAGGCGGATCCGACGAGCAGTACTTC
-	TRBV18	once	TRBJ1-3	CASSPGLAGNTIYF	TGTGCCAGCTCACCAGGGCTCGCTGGAAACACCATATATTTT
-	TRBV12-3/TRBV12-4	-	TRBJ1-3	CASSLAPINTIYF	TGTGCCAGCAGTCTCGCCCCAATAAACACCATATATTTT
-	TRBV19	-	TRBJ2-5	CASSTGKLGGTQYF	TGTGCCAGTAGTACGGGAAAGTTGGGGGGGACCCAGTACTTC
-	TRBV11-2	-	TRBJ1-3	CASTLRQASGNTIYF	TGTGCCAGCACTCTCCGACAGGCCTCTGGAAACACCATATATTTT
TRBD2	TRBV7-9	-	TRBJ2-1	CASSLVGGRGSYNEQFF	TGTGCCAGCAGCTTAGTAGGTGGGAGGGGATCCTACAATGAGCAGTTCTTC
-	TRBV6-1	-	TRBJ2-7	CASSEGDRYYEQYF	TGTGCCAGCAGTGAAGGGGACCGATACTACGAGCAGTACTTC
TRBD2	TRBV7-2	-	TRBJ2-7	CASSMIAGGAYEQYF	TGTGCCAGCAGTATGATAGCGGGGGGGGCCTACGAGCAGTACTTC
TRBD1	TRBV29-1	once	TRBJ1-2	CSDGRPGQGEYGYTF	TGCAGCGATGGACGGCCGGGACAGGGGGAGTATGGCTACACCTTC
-	TRBV7-2	-	TRBJ1-2	CASSPRGANYGYTF	TGTGCCAGCAGCCCCCGCGGGGCTAACTATGGCTACACCTTC
TRBD2	TRBV10-1	-	TRBJ2-3	CASKPGGPTDTQYF	TGCGCCAGCAAACCGGGGGGTCCCACAGATACGCAGTATTTT
TRBD2	TRBV14	medium-sized	TRBJ2-3	CASSRWRGESVDTQYF	TGTGCCAGCAGCCGCTGGCGGGGGGAATCTGTAGATACGCAGTATTTT